This TCR beta chain originates from a study of beta chain features in type 1 diabetes (dated by TCRdb to 2017 to 2018). With respect to the entire study: Mean age, gender distribution, total cell number and subset yield were not different between patients and healthy donors. A total of about 100 million sorted cells were examined across all samples, and RNA yield correlated strongly with the number of cells per subset. In the study, TCRB repertoires of sorted circulating CD4+ T cell subsets from recently diagnosed type 1 diabetes patients were compared with those of matched healthy donors. Naive and central memory subsets were obtained from all 30 or so donors, but regulatory and stem cell-like memory subsets were isolated from only 8 patients and roughly 8 healthy donors.

The High Capacity cDNA Reverse Transcription Kit was used to reverse transcribe all of the isolated RNA, meaning that expressed TCRB transcripts were what got sequenced. Deep immunoSEQ sequencing was performed on naive, central memory and regulatory T cell samples, with an average of roughly 3.3 million total reads per sample. Sorted cells were lysed in RLT buffer, and RNA was extracted using DNase-treated RNeasy Micro or Mini kits according to cell number. Each cell subset was processed on its own to prevent cross-contamination, while patient and healthy donor samples were processed together. TCRB sequences were amplified from cDNA with the immunoSEQ multiplex PCR, producing 87-bp fragments spanning the CDR3 region. Sequencing of the amplicons was done on the Illumina HiSeq platform. The authors' analysis ran thus. PCR bias was computationally corrected using synthetic template baselines, reads within Hamming distance 2 were collapsed, and singletons that could not be merged were discarded. By aligning reads against IMGT, V, D and J genes, CDR3 length, and insertions or deletions at six rearrangement sites were assigned. Within each subset, clonotype counts were normalized to sorted cell number, and only after that were true diversity and Gini coefficients computed with the tcR R package. Repertoire sharing was quantified using the overlap coefficient calculated on TCRB nucleotide sequences. The table was pulled from immuneACCESS by TCRdb, which kept in-frame rearrangements only. Such tables lose some clones; where checked, under half of the loss comes from unresolved V genes, and the rest has no known cause. Clone size and V and J calls were adopted from that table, with D and trimming inferred from the DNA. The sample data list about 150,000 clones, and over 8.5% of these were observed just once. The ten largest clonotypes hold roughly 2% of the sample.

Spanning cysteine to phenylalanine, the CDR3 consists of 14 amino acids. The DNA shown is the 42-base CDR3, in frame from base 1. CDR1 is given as LGHNA and CDR2 as YNFKEQ, both from the germline V gene. The V and J ends are trimmed by 4 bases and 4 bases, leaving 13 bases between them. From each donor, a single peripheral blood sample of 100 to 150 mL on average was drawn into heparinised tubes. A BD FACSAria II was used to sort naive, central memory, regulatory and stem cell-like memory CD4+ T cells with a panel that included CD45RO, CCR7, CD25, CD127, CD95 and CD27. All sorted populations exceeded 98% purity. PBMCs were separated immediately by Lymphoprep density gradient centrifugation and were stained directly, without being cultured. Samples were stained and sorted in pairs, with one healthy donor and one patient per experiment, so that batch effects were minimized. As regards this clone: It has no known antigen specificity. It has no much larger one-base neighbor in the sample; base qualities were not kept.

What the work shows at the level of the full study, not this receptor alone: Shorter templates might have been favored by PCR, but patient and control samples were amplified and corrected together, so both groups would have been affected equally by any skew. In all four CD4+ subsets, TCRB CDR3 length was moderately but significantly shorter in type 1 diabetes patients. Fewer insertions and more nucleotide deletions at VDJ recombination sites were observed in patients with type 1 diabetes, implying thymic rearrangement abnormalities. HLA sub-analyses involved small numbers of individuals, so any influence of HLA type on TCRB rearrangement remained unresolved. Because cDNA rather than genomic DNA was sequenced, highly expressing activated cells could have been over-represented, although no difference in activation and CD3 levels was found between groups. Naive, central memory and regulatory TCRB repertoires appeared to be more similar among patients than among healthy donors.

The chain is assembled from TRBV4-2 and TRBJ1-1; TRBD1 could be the D gene, as 5 bases match. Sequenced input: central memory CD4+ T cells from blood. The TCR originated in a man aged 18 to 29 in good health. For the CDR3, the sequence is CASSRDRGVTEAFF. The sequenced DNA: TGTGCCAGCAGCCGGGACCGGGGGGTCACTGAAGCTTTCTTT.